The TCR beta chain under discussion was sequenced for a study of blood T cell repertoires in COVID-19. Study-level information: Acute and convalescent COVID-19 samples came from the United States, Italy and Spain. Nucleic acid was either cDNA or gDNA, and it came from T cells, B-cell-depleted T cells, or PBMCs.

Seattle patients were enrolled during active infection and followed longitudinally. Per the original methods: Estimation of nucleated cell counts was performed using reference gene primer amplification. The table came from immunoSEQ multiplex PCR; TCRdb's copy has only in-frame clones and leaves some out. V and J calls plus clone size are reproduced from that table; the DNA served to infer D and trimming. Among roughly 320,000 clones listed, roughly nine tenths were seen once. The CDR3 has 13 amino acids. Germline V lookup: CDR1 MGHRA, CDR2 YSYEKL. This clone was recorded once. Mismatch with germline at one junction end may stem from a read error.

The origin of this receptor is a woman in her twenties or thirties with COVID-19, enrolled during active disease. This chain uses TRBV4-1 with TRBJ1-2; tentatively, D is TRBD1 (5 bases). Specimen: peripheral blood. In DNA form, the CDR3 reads TGCGCCAGCAGCCTCAGGGCGTCAGACAGCAGTTTCTTC. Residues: CASSLRASDSSFF.